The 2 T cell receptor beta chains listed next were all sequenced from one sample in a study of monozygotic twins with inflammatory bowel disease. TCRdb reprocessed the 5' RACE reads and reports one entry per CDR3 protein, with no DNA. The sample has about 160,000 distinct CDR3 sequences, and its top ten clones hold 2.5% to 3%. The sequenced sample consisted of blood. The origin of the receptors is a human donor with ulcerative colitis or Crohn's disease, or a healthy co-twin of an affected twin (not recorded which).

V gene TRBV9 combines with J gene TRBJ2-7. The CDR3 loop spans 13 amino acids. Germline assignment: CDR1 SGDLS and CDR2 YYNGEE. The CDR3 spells CASSVFPVREQYF.

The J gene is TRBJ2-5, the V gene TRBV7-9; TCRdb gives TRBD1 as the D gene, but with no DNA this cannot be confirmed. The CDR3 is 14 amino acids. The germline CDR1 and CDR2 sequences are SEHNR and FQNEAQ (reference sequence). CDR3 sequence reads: CASSPGDYQETQYF.